This T cell receptor (beta chain) derives from a study of blood T cell repertoires in COVID-19. Study-wide background: Samples came from the United States, Italy and Spain, spanning acute and convalescent COVID-19.

Per germline, CDR1 MDHEN and CDR2 SYDVKM. The CDR3 totals 17 residues. V lost 7 bases, J lost 0 bases, and 9 bases stayed unmatched. Original analysis: For nucleated cells, counts were estimated from reference gene primer amplification. Data came from immunoSEQ multiplex PCR; TCRdb stores just in-frame clones and leaves some out. The V and J calls and the clone size are those of that table, but D and trimming were determined from the DNA. This repertoire shows 300,000 to 350,000 clones, 87% found once; its top ten account for approximately 9.3%. The chain uses TRBV28 and TRBJ1-3; 10 nucleotides agree with TRBD1. The clonotype comes from a man younger than 40 with COVID-19, enrolled during active disease. Sequencing was done on a sample of peripheral blood. The CDR3 DNA sequence: TGTGCCAGCAAAAGACAGGGGGCGTATTTCTCTGGAAACACCATATATTTT. Amino acid sequence: CASKRQGAYFSGNTIYF.